A single sample gave rise to the 6 T cell receptor beta chains below, sequenced in a study of type 1 regulatory T cells. TCRdb re-called the reads with MiXCR, one entry per CDR3 protein. Among roughly 62,000 distinct CDR3 sequences listed, less than 65% were seen once. These receptors' antigens are unknown. Sequenced sample: cultured non-Tr1 T cells, either the whole culture or a sorted T cell fraction (not recorded which). The source is a human donor in good health.

This clonotype was seen once. The V and J genes are TRBV27 and TRBJ2-7; D not certain. This CDR3 has 13 residues. CDR1 is MNHEY, CDR2 SMNVEV, per germline (reference sequence). Trimming took 6 bases from V and 5 from J, leaving 14 bases between them. The CDR3 loop is CASSPRTGHEQYF. In DNA form, the CDR3 reads TGTGCCAGCAGCCCCAGGACCGGACACGAGCAGTACTTC.

This sequence joins TRBV29-1 and TRBJ2-5; the D is unclear. Germline V lookup: CDR1 SQVTM, CDR2 ANQGSEA. CDR3 length: 13 amino acids. Trimming stripped 1 base from V and 4 bases from J, with 10 bases between. The CDR3 DNA follows: TGCAGCGTTGAAGTACCGGCCGGAGAGACCCAGTACTTC. It specifies CSVEVPAGETQYF.

This chain uses TRBV12-3 or TRBV12-4 with TRBJ1-1, with D uncertain. Trimming shortened V by 3 bases and J by 2 bases, and 10 bases separated the two germline ends. The CDR3 covers 14 residues. The CDR3 DNA sequence: TGTGCCAGCAGTTTGTTTTCAACTAACACTGAAGCTTTCTTT. This encodes CASSLFSTNTEAFF.

V gene TRBV3-1 combines with J gene TRBJ1-5, with D hard to call. From germline, CDR1 is LGHDT and CDR2 YNNKEL (reference sequence). The CDR3 has 15 residues. Trimming pared 4 bases from V and 0 bases from J, leaving 10 bases between. The CDR3: CASSLGIYSNQPQHF. The CDR3 DNA sequence: TGTGCCAGCAGCCTGGGAATATATAGCAATCAGCCCCAGCATTTT.

This clonotype was counted a single time. The chain has TRBV5-1 and TRBJ2-3; TRBD1 agrees at 10 bases. V lost 4 bases and J lost 10; bases outside the gene matches: 9. Germline values: CDR1 SGHRS, CDR2 YFSETQ. The CDR3 is made up of 14 amino acids. The CDR3 DNA follows: TGCGCCAGCAGCGAGAATTCCGGGACAGGGGCGCAGTATTTT. It codes for CASSENSGTGAQYF.

This rearrangement joins TRBV28 to TRBJ2-4; TRBD1 matches at 7 bases. V dropped 11 bases and J dropped 7; count of bases not matched to a gene: 8. The CDR3 sequence is 12 residues long. CDR1 and CDR2 (germline): MDHEN, SYDVKM. For the CDR3, the DNA is TGTGCCTCCACAGGGGAATCGAACATTCAGTACTTC. This gives the protein CASTGESNIQYF.